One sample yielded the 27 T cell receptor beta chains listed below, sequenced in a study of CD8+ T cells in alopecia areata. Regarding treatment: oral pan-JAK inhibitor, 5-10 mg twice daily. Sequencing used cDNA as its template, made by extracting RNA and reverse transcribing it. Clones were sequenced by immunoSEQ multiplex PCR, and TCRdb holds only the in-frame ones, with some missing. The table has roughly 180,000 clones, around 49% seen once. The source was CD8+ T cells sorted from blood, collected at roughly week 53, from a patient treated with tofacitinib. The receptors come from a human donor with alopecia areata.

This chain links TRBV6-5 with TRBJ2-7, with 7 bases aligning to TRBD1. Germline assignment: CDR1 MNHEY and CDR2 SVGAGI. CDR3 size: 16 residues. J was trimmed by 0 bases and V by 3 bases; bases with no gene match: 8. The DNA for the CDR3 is TGTGCCAGCAGTTATAGTACAGGGGACAGCTCCTACGAGCAGTACTTC. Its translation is CASSYSTGDSSYEQYF.

CDR3: CASTWEGTQYF. CDR3 in DNA: TGTGCCAGTACTTGGGAGGGGACGCAGTATTTT. The chain recombines TRBV19 with TRBJ2-3; TRBD2 aligns across 7 bases. The length of the CDR3 is 11 residues. The V and J ends lost 7 bases and 9 bases, in that order; junction bases with no gene match: 4. The V gene's germline CDR1 is LNHDA and CDR2 SQIVND (reference sequence).

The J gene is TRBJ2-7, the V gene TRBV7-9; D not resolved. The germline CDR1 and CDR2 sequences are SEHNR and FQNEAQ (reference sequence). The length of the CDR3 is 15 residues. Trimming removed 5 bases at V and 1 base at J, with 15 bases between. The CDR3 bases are TGTGCCAGCAGCCTCCCGACCTCGAGGTCCTACGAGCAGTACTTC. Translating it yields CASSLPTSRSYEQYF. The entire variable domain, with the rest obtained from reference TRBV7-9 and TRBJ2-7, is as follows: DTGVSQNPRHKITKRGQNVTFRCDPISEHNRLYWYRQTLGQGPEFLTYFQNEAQLEKSRLLSDRFSAERPKGSFSTLEIQRTEQGDSAMYLCASSLPTSRSYEQYFGPGTRLTVT.

The CDR3 reads CASSPSLGETYGYTF. CDR3 nucleotides: TGTGCCAGCAGTCCCTCGTTAGGAGAGACCTATGGCTACACCTTC. This chain connects TRBV5-6 to TRBJ1-2; D call uncertain. V was shortened by 5 bases and J by 4 bases, with 18 bases between the two germline ends. This CDR3 has 15 amino acids. Germline lookup yields CDR1 SGHDT and CDR2 YYEEEE.

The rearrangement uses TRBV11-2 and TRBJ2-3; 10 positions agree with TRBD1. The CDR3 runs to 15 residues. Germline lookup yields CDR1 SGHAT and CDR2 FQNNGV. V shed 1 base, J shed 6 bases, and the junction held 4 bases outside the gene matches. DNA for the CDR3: TGTGCCAGCAGCTTAGGGGACAGGGGAGTTGATACGCAGTATTTT. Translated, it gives CASSLGDRGVDTQYF.

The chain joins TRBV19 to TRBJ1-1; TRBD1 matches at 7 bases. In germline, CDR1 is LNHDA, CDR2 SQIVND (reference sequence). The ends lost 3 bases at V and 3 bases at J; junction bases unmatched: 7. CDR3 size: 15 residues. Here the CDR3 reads CASSIGQAIDTEAFF. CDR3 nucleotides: TGTGCCAGTAGTATCGGACAGGCTATCGACACTGAAGCTTTCTTT.

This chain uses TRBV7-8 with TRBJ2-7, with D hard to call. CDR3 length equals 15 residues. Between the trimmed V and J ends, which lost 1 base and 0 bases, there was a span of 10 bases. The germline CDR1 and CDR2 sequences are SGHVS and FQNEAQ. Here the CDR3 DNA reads TGTGCCAGCAGCTTAGATTACGGCAGCTCCTACGAGCAGTACTTC. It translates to CASSLDYGSSYEQYF.

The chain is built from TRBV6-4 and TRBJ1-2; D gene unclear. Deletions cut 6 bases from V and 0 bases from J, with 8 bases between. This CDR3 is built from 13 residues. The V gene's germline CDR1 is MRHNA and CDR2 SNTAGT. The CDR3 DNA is TGTGCCAGCAGCCCCGCACCTAACTATGGCTACACCTTC. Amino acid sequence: CASSPAPNYGYTF.

CDR3 amino acids: CASSQGGAPTNYGYTF. DNA of the CDR3: TGCGCCAGCAGCCAAGGTGGAGCGCCTACTAACTATGGCTACACCTTC. The chain has TRBV4-1 and TRBJ1-2; D unresolved. Germline CDR1 and CDR2: MGHRA and YSYEKL. Trimming pared 1 base from V and 0 bases from J, leaving 12 bases between. This CDR3 is 16 amino acids long.

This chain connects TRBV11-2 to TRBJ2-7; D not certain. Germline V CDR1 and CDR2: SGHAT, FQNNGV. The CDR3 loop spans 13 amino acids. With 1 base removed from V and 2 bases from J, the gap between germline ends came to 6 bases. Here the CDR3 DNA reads TGTGCCAGCAGCTTAGTGGGCCCCTACGAGCAGTACTTC. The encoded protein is CASSLVGPYEQYF.

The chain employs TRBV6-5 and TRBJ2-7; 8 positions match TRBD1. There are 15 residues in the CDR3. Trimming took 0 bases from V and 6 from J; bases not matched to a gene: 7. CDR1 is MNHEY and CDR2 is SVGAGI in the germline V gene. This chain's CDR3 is CASSYSRTGKGEQYF. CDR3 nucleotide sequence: TGTGCCAGCAGTTACTCGCGGACAGGGAAGGGCGAGCAGTACTTC.

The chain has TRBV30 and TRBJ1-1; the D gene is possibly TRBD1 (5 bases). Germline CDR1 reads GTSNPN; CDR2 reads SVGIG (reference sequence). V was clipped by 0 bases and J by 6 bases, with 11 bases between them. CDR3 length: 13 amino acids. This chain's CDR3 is CAWSVLGDSEAFF. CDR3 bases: TGTGCCTGGAGTGTACTCGGGGACTCTGAAGCTTTCTTT.

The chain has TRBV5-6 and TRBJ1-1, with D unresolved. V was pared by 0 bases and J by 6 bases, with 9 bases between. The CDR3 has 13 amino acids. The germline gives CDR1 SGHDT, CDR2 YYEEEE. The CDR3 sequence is CASSLEAGPEAFF. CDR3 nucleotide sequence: TGTGCCAGCAGCTTGGAGGCAGGCCCTGAAGCTTTCTTT.

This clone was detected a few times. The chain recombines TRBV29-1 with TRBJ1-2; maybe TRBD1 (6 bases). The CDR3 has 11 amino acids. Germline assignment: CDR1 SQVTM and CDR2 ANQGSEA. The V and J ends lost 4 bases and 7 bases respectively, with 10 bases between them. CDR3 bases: TGCAGCGTTGGGGTGGGGGCTGGCTACACCTTC. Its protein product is CSVGVGAGYTF. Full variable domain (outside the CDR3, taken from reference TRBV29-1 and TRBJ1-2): SAVISQKPSRDICQRGTSLTIQCQVDSQVTMMFWYRQQPGQSLTLIATANQGSEATYESGFVIDKFPISRPNLTFSTLTVSNMSPEDSSIYLCSVGVGAGYTFGSGTRLTVV.

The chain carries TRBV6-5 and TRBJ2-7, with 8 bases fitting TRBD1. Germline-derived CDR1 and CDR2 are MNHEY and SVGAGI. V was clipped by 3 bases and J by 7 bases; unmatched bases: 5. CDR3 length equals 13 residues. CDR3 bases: TGTGCCAGCAGTTATAACGGACAGGGTGAGCAGTACTTC. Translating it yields CASSYNGQGEQYF.

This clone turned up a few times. The CDR3 sequence is CAISGLYNEQFF. CDR3 nucleotides: TGTGCCATCAGTGGACTTTACAATGAGCAGTTCTTC. This chain links TRBV10-3 with TRBJ2-1; D remains unclear. The germline V and J ends were trimmed by 4 bases and 4 bases, with 5 bases remaining between them. CDR1 and CDR2 (germline): ENHRY, SYGVKD. The CDR3 is 12 residues long.

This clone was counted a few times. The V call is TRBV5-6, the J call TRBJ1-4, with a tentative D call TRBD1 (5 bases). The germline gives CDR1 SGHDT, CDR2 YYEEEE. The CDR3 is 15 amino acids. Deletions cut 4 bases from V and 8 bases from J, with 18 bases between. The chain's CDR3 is CASSVLEVAGEKLFF. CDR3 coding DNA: TGTGCCAGCAGCGTCCTGGAGGTGGCAGGGGAAAAACTGTTTTTT. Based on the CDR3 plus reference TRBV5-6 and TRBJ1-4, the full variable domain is DAGVTQSPTHLIKTRGQQVTLRCSPKSGHDTVSWYQQALGQGPQFIFQYYEEEERQRGNFPDRFSGHQFPNYSSELNVNALLLGDSALYLCASSVLEVAGEKLFFGSGTQLSVL.

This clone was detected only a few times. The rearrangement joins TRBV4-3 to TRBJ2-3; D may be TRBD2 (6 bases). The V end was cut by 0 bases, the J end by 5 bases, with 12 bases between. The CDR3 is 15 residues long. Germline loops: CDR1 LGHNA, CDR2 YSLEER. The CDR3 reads CASSQDGRGGDTQYF. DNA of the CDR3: TGCGCCAGCAGCCAAGATGGGCGGGGTGGAGATACGCAGTATTTT.

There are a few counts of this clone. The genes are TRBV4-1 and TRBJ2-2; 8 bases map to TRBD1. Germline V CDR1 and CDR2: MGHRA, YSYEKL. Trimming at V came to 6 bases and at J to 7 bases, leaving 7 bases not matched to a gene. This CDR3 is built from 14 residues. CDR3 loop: CASSSRGLGGELFF. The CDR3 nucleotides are TGCGCCAGCAGTTCCAGGGGGCTCGGCGGGGAGCTGTTTTTT.

The CDR3 nucleotides read TGTGCCAGCAGTTCCCTCCGAGACTACGAGCAGTACTTC. Translation gives CASSSLRDYEQYF. The chain is built from TRBV27 and TRBJ2-7, with D unresolved. This CDR3 comprises 13 residues. Germline V gives CDR1 MNHEY, CDR2 SMNVEV (reference sequence). The ends were cut back, 4 bases at V and 3 bases at J, with 10 bases in the middle.

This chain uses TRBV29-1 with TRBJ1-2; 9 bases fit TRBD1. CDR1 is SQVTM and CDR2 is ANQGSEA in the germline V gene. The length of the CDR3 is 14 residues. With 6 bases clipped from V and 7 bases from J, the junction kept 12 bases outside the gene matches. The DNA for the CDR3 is TGCAGCGTCGTTTTACAGGGGGCAACGGGTGGCTACACCTTC. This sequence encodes CSVVLQGATGGYTF. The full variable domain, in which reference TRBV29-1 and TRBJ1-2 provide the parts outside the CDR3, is SAVISQKPSRDICQRGTSLTIQCQVDSQVTMMFWYRQQPGQSLTLIATANQGSEATYESGFVIDKFPISRPNLTFSTLTVSNMSPEDSSIYLCSVVLQGATGGYTFGSGTRLTVV.

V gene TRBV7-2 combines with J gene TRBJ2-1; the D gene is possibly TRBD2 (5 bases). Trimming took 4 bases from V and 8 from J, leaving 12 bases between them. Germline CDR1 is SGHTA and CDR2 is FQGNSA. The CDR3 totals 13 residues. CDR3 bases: TGTGCCAGCAGCTCCGGCCCGGGGTATGAGCAGTTCTTC. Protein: CASSSGPGYEQFF.

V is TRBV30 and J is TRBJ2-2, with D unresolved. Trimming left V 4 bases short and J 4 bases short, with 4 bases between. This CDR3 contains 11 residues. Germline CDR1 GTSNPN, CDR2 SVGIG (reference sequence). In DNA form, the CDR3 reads TGTGCCTGGATCTTCACCGGGGAGCTGTTTTTT. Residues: CAWIFTGELFF.

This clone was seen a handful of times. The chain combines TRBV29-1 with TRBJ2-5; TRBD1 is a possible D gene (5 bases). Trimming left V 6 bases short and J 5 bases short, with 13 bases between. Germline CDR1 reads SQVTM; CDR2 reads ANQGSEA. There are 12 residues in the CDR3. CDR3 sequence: CSVGSSGETQYF. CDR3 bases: TGCAGCGTCGGGTCTTCAGGGGAGACCCAGTACTTC.

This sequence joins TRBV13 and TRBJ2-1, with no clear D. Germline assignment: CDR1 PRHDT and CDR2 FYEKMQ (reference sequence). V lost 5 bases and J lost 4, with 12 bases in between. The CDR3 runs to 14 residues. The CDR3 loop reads CASSVGLPYNEQFF. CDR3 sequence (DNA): TGTGCCAGCAGCGTCGGGTTGCCGTACAATGAGCAGTTCTTC.

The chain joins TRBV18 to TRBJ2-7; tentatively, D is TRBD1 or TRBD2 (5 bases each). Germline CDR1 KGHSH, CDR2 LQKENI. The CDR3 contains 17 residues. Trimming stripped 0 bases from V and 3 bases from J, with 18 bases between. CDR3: CASSPPEDGGFDYEQYF. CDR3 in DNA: TGTGCCAGCTCACCACCTGAGGATGGGGGATTTGACTACGAGCAGTACTTC.

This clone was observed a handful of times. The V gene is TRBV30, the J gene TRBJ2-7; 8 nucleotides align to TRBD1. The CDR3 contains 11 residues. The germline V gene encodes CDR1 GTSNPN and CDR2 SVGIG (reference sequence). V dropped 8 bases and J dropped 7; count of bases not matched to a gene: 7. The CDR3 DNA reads TGTGCCAGTACTACAGGGGGGGAGCAGTACTTC. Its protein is CASTTGGEQYF.